The sequence of this TCR beta chain was determined in a study of blood T cell repertoires in COVID-19. Profiled with immunoSEQ multiplex PCR; TCRdb holds only in-frame clones, not every one. The data show fewer than 200,000 clones, 75% to 90% seen once. V was clipped by 3 bases and J by 1 base, with 18 bases between them. This CDR3 comprises 17 residues. The germline V gene has CDR1 KGHSH and CDR2 LQKENI. Sequenced sample: PBMCs or T cells enriched from blood (not recorded which). The J gene is TRBJ1-1, the V gene TRBV18; perhaps TRBD1 as D (5 bases). The clonotype originates from a woman aged 45-60 years who had recovered from COVID-19. The CDR3 is CASSPSTGGSANTEAFF. The DNA of the CDR3 is TGTGCCAGCTCACCTTCCACGGGGGGTTCGGCGAACACTGAAGCTTTCTTT.